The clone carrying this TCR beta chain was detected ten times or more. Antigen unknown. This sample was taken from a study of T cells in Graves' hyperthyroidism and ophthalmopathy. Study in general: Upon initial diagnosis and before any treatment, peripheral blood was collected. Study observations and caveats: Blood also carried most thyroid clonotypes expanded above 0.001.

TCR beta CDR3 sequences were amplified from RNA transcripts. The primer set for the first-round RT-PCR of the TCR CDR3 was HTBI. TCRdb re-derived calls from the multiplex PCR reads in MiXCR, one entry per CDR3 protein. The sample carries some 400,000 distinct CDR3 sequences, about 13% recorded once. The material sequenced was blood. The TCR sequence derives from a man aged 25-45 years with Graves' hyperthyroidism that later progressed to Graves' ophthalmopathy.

CDR3 protein: CASRGTTTNYGYTF. In DNA, the CDR3 is TGTGCCAGCAGGGGGACAACAACTAACTATGGCTACACCTTC. V and J are TRBV11-3 and TRBJ1-2; a possible D gene is TRBD1 (6 bases). Trimming took 6 bases from V and 0 from J, leaving 11 bases between them. The CDR3 is made up of 14 amino acids. Germline CDR1 SGHNT, CDR2 YENEEA. Complete variable domain (other parts from reference TRBV11-3 and TRBJ1-2): EAGVVQSPRYKIIEKKQPVAFWCNPISGHNTLYWYLQNLGQGPELLIRYENEEAVDDSQLPKDRFSAERLKGVDSTLKIQPAELGDSAVYLCASRGTTTNYGYTFGSGTRLTVV.